Listed below are T cell receptor beta chains from one sample, sequenced in a study of beta chain features in type 1 diabetes. Some clones are missing from TCRdb's copy, which holds only in-frame ones; the method was immunoSEQ multiplex PCR. The sample lists some 700,000 clones, 13% occurring once. Sequenced input: naive CD4+ T cells from blood. These TCRs come from a man aged 18-30 years with type 1 diabetes. Both conserved end residues are part of each CDR3. A D gene is named only where the DNA matches it firmly. Part of the rows lack a size; the others show once, few, many or a class for expanded clones.

v_call	d_call	j_call	clone_size	cdr3_nt	cdr3_aa
TRBV9	TRBD1	TRBJ1-6	NA	TGTGCCAGCAGCGTAGGGACAGGGAGTCGTAATTCACCCCTCCACTTT	CASSVGTGSRNSPLHF
TRBV11-2	NA	TRBJ2-3	few	TGTGCCAGCAGCGCTTCAGGGGGCACAGATACGCAGTATTTT	CASSASGGTDTQYF
TRBV7-9	TRBD2	TRBJ2-7	NA	TGTGCCAGCAGCTTACCTGGTGCGGGACTAGGCGAGCGGCAGTACTTC	CASSLPGAGLGERQYF
TRBV25-1	NA	TRBJ1-2	few	TGTGCCAGCAGTGAGTCGGAGGGACGGGGATATGGCTACACCTTC	CASSESEGRGYGYTF
TRBV19	NA	TRBJ1-4	few	TGTGCCAGTAGTATATCCTCCAGGGGTGGGGAAAAACTGTTTTTT	CASSISSRGGEKLFF
TRBV4-1	NA	TRBJ2-7	NA	TGCGCCAGCAGCCAAGCAGGCGGCAGGGGCGCGTACGAGCAGTACTTC	CASSQAGGRGAYEQYF
TRBV6-5	NA	TRBJ2-7	NA	TGTGCCAGCAGTTACTCTCAGGGGTTCTCCTACGAGCAGTACTTC	CASSYSQGFSYEQYF
TRBV4-2	TRBD2	TRBJ2-3	NA	TGTGCCAGCAGCCAAGATCACAGCGGGGTAACAGATACGCAGTATTTT	CASSQDHSGVTDTQYF
TRBV7-9	TRBD1	TRBJ2-2	NA	TGTGCCAGCAGCCGGACAGGGGGCAAGACCGGGGAGCTGTTTTTT	CASSRTGGKTGELFF
TRBV28	NA	TRBJ1-1	NA	TGTGCCAGCCAGAATTCCCTTCCCCTCGCTTTCTTT	CASQNSLPLAFF
TRBV13	NA	TRBJ1-3	few	TGTGCCAGCAGCCCCGGGGGGCGAGGAAACACCATATATTTT	CASSPGGRGNTIYF
TRBV28	NA	TRBJ1-5	few	TGTGCCAGCAGTTTCAGTGGTCAGCCCCAGCATTTT	CASSFSGQPQHF
TRBV30	NA	TRBJ1-5	NA	TGTGCCTGGAGTCAAACATTGAATCAGCCCCAGCATTTT	CAWSQTLNQPQHF
TRBV27	NA	TRBJ1-5	NA	TGTGCCAGCACCCCCCAGGGGCGGAATCAGCCCCAGCATTTT	CASTPQGRNQPQHF
TRBV7-8	NA	TRBJ1-2	NA	TGTGCCAGCAGCTTCGGGGAAAACTATGGCTACACCTTC	CASSFGENYGYTF
TRBV7-9	NA	TRBJ2-3	NA	TGTGCCAGCAGCTTAGGGTCAGCGGATCCCGATTCTAGCACAGATACGCAGTATTTT	CASSLGSADPDSSTDTQYF
TRBV5-1	TRBD1	TRBJ2-3	few	TGCGCCAGCAGCGAGGGACAGGGGACAGATACGCAGTATTTT	CASSEGQGTDTQYF
TRBV14	NA	TRBJ1-1	NA	TGTGCCAGCAGCCAGGGTAGAGGAGAAGCTTTCTTT	CASSQGRGEAFF
TRBV6-5	NA	TRBJ1-2	few	TGTGCCAGCAGCCAAGGCTATGGCTACACCTTC	CASSQGYGYTF
TRBV2	NA	TRBJ2-7	few	TGTGCCAGCAGAAAGGACGGATCCTACGAGCAGTACTTC	CASRKDGSYEQYF
TRBV6-5	NA	TRBJ1-5	NA	TGTGCCAGCAGTCTTGAGGGAGGTAGCAATCAGCCCCAGCATTTT	CASSLEGGSNQPQHF
TRBV6-6	NA	TRBJ1-2	NA	TGTGCCAGCAGTACCGACAGGTCCCTCTGGGAAGGCTACACCTTC	CASSTDRSLWEGYTF
TRBV6-5	NA	TRBJ2-1	few	TGTGCCAGCAGGAGGAGTCTGGAAGGATACAATGAGCAGTTCTTC	CASRRSLEGYNEQFF
TRBV6-6	NA	TRBJ1-1	NA	TGTGCCAGCAGCCGTGGGAACACTGAAGCTTTCTTT	CASSRGNTEAFF
TRBV7-2	NA	TRBJ1-1	NA	TGTGCCAGCAGCCCGGGATACCTGAACACTGAAGCTTTCTTT	CASSPGYLNTEAFF
TRBV7-9	NA	TRBJ1-1	few	TGTGCCAGCAGCCCGAAACTAAAGGACACTGAAGCTTTCTTT	CASSPKLKDTEAFF
TRBV6-5	TRBD2	TRBJ2-1	few	TGTGCCAGCAGGCTAGCGGGGGTCCACAATGAGCAGTTCTTC	CASRLAGVHNEQFF
TRBV28	TRBD2	TRBJ2-5	NA	TGTGCCAGCAGTTTCTCAACTAGCGGGGGGGCCCGGGAGACCCAGTACTTC	CASSFSTSGGARETQYF